These T cell receptor beta chains were read from a single sample in a study of blood T cells in healthy people across ages. MiXCR, applied by TCRdb to the 5' RACE reads, yields one record per CDR3 protein. The table includes approximately 770,000 distinct CDR3 sequences, nearly 60% detected once. Sequencing used blood. The receptors originated from a young man in good health. CDR3s include the opening cysteine and the closing phenylalanine or tryptophan. Fields, in order: clone size, J gene, D gene, V gene, CDR3 protein, CDR3 DNA. A D gene is named only where the DNA matches it firmly. Clone size is given for some rows only: seen once, a few or many times, or a class if the clone is expanded.

>few|TRBJ2-1|.|TRBV10-2
CASHDGAGKSEQFF
TGCGCCTCCCACGACGGGGCAGGTAAAAGCGAGCAGTTCTTC
>once|TRBJ2-3|.|TRBV7-2
CASSRVLDTQYF
TGTGCCAGCAGCCGAGTCCTGGATACGCAGTATTTT
>.|TRBJ2-5|TRBD1|TRBV29-1
CSVEGNTQGGTQYF
TGCAGCGTTGAAGGGAATACACAGGGGGGGACCCAGTACTTC
>.|TRBJ2-1|.|TRBV9
CASSETNNEQFF
TGTGCCAGCAGTGAAACCAACAATGAGCAGTTCTTC
>once|TRBJ2-7|.|TRBV10-1
CASSGNSNEQYF
TGCGCCAGCTCAGGGAATTCGAACGAGCAGTACTTC
>.|TRBJ2-7|.|TRBV20-1
CSARGESGLYEQYF
TGCAGTGCTAGAGGGGAGAGCGGCCTCTACGAGCAGTACTTC
>once|TRBJ1-5|.|TRBV3-1
CASSQGMIQPQHF
TGTGCCAGCAGCCAAGGGATGATTCAGCCCCAGCATTTT
>few|TRBJ2-3|.|TRBV12-3/TRBV12-4
CASSLKVDTDTQYF
TGTGCCAGCAGTTTGAAGGTAGACACAGATACGCAGTATTTT
>.|TRBJ2-3|.|TRBV6-1
CASSGERDNTDTQYF
TGTGCCAGCAGCGGCGAGCGGGACAACACAGATACGCAGTATTTT
>once|TRBJ2-1|TRBD2|TRBV20-1
CSARDLASGYNEQFF
TGCAGTGCTAGAGATTTGGCTAGCGGATACAATGAGCAGTTCTTC
>.|TRBJ2-1|TRBD2|TRBV20-1
CSARLDSGSYNEQFF
TGCAGTGCTAGACTAGATAGCGGGTCCTACAATGAGCAGTTCTTC
>.|TRBJ2-1|TRBD2|TRBV4-2
CASSQEGVGGGYNEQFF
TGTGCCAGCAGCCAAGAGGGGGTGGGCGGGGGTTACAATGAGCAGTTCTTC
>.|TRBJ2-1|.|TRBV7-2
CASSQDFNEQFF
TGTGCCAGCAGCCAGGACTTCAATGAGCAGTTCTTC
>.|TRBJ2-2|TRBD1|TRBV15
CATGRDRGNGELFF
TGTGCCACCGGCCGGGACAGGGGAAACGGGGAGCTGTTTTTT
>.|TRBJ2-2|TRBD1|TRBV6-1
CASGTGSALFF
TGTGCCAGCGGGACAGGGTCGGCGCTGTTTTTT
>.|TRBJ2-1|.|TRBV6-2/TRBV6-3
CASSIYRGGSNEQFF
TGTGCCAGCAGTATATACAGGGGGGGGAGCAATGAGCAGTTCTTC
>.|TRBJ2-5|.|TRBV4-3
CASSQGPDYQETQYF
TGCGCCAGCAGCCAAGGCCCCGACTACCAAGAGACCCAGTACTTC
>.|TRBJ2-7|.|TRBV2
CASSRGMGSYEQYF
TGTGCCAGCAGTAGGGGTATGGGGAGCTACGAGCAGTACTTC
>.|TRBJ2-1|TRBD2|TRBV20-1
CSARGLQRGAQGEQFF
TGCAGTGCTAGAGGTTTGCAGCGGGGGGCCCAGGGTGAGCAGTTCTTC
>.|TRBJ2-6|.|TRBV5-1
CASSLDGGGANVLTF
TGCGCCAGCAGCTTGGACGGCGGTGGGGCCAACGTCCTGACTTTC
>once|TRBJ2-1|.|TRBV2
CASSDPRGLGNEQFF
TGTGCCAGCAGTGACCCCAGGGGTTTGGGCAATGAGCAGTTCTTC
>.|TRBJ1-5|.|TRBV3-1
CASSQVDNKNQPQHF
TGTGCCAGCAGCCAAGTCGACAATAAAAATCAGCCCCAGCATTTT
>.|TRBJ2-1|.|TRBV29-1
CSDLGGTAEQFF
TGCAGCGACCTAGGAGGGACCGCGGAGCAGTTCTTC
>.|TRBJ2-1|.|TRBV5-6
CASSLHRFPSYEQFF
TGTGCCAGCAGCTTACACAGGTTTCCCTCCTACGAGCAGTTCTTC
>few|TRBJ1-1|.|TRBV7-2
CASSLVVGQPFF
TGTGCCAGCAGCTTAGTCGTAGGGCAACCTTTCTTT
>.|TRBJ2-3|TRBD2|TRBV7-3
CASSTLAGSTDTQYF
TGTGCCAGCAGTACTTTAGCGGGAAGTACAGATACGCAGTATTTT
>.|TRBJ2-7|.|TRBV29-1
CSVDEGDYEQYF
TGCAGCGTTGATGAGGGCGACTACGAGCAGTACTTC
>.|TRBJ1-4|.|TRBV7-9
CASTAPGVREKLFF
TGTGCCAGCACCGCCCCAGGGGTTCGAGAAAAACTGTTTTTT
>.|TRBJ2-5|.|TRBV4-1
CASSQWRQETQYF
TGCGCCAGCAGCCAATGGCGCCAAGAGACCCAGTACTTC
>.|TRBJ2-5|TRBD1|TRBV7-8
CASSRRQGMEETQYF
TGTGCCAGCAGCAGAAGACAGGGGATGGAAGAGACCCAGTACTTC
>.|TRBJ1-1|TRBD1|TRBV20-1
CSARLRDRDNTEAFF
TGCAGTGCTAGACTAAGGGACAGAGATAACACTGAAGCTTTCTTT
>many|TRBJ2-7|.|TRBV5-5
CASSGGSSYEQYF
TGTGCCAGCAGCGGGGGGTCTTCCTACGAGCAGTACTTC
>.|TRBJ2-3|.|TRBV29-1
CSVPTGSTDTQYF
TGCAGCGTCCCTACCGGTTCAACAGATACGCAGTATTTT
>few|TRBJ1-2|.|TRBV29-1
CSVLRAEGYGYTF
TGCAGCGTCCTCAGGGCGGAGGGGTATGGCTACACCTTC
>.|TRBJ2-1|.|TRBV30
CAWSGEGPYNEQFF
TGTGCCTGGAGTGGCGAGGGCCCCTACAATGAGCAGTTCTTC
>few|TRBJ2-3|.|TRBV20-1
CSARDPAGNTDTQYF
TGCAGTGCTAGAGACCCAGCGGGCAACACAGATACGCAGTATTTT
>few|TRBJ2-5|.|TRBV2
CASSSVGNSETQYF
TGTGCCAGCAGTTCCGTAGGGAACTCAGAGACCCAGTACTTC
>.|TRBJ1-2|.|TRBV20-1
CSASPAGALEGTF
TGCAGTGCTTCCCCTGCGGGGGCACTCGAGGGCACCTTC
>.|TRBJ2-5|.|TRBV20-1
CSAGESSFETQYF
TGCAGTGCTGGCGAGTCAAGTTTCGAGACCCAGTACTTC
>few|TRBJ2-1|TRBD2|TRBV7-9
CASSLAGLAVSEQFF
TGTGCCAGCAGCTTAGCCGGACTAGCGGTGAGTGAGCAGTTCTTC
>.|TRBJ2-2|TRBD2|TRBV29-1
CSVDGGGRTGELFF
TGCAGCGTTGATGGCGGGGGTCGGACCGGGGAGCTGTTTTTT
>.|TRBJ2-3|.|TRBV11-3
CASSLGGLSYTDTQYF
TGTGCCAGCAGCTTAGGGGGACTCTCCTACACAGATACGCAGTATTTT
>.|TRBJ1-2|.|TRBV4-3
CASSQDLGRAGQGYTF
TGCGCCAGCAGCCAAGATCTGGGTCGCGCAGGGCAAGGCTACACCTTC
>.|TRBJ2-7|.|TRBV28
CASSVVSPYEQYF
TGTGCCAGCAGTGTTGTCAGCCCCTACGAGCAGTACTTC
>few|TRBJ1-2|.|TRBV7-9
CASSFDRFYGYTF
TGTGCCAGCAGCTTCGACAGATTCTACGGCTACACCTTC
>.|TRBJ2-7|TRBD2|TRBV20-1
CSARGGAGEGEQYF
TGCAGTGCTAGAGGGGGAGCGGGAGAGGGCGAGCAGTACTTC